The clone carrying this T cell receptor (beta chain) turned up a few times. Its antigen is not identified. Both CD4+ and CD8+ T cells were separated by sorting PBMCs. The data were obtained in a study of CD8+ T cells in alopecia areata. Findings and limits, study-wide: Tissue-resident alphabeta T cells belonging to normal skin likewise get sequenced within scalp specimens. Affected lesional scalp, above all in alopecia totalis/universalis, was more clonal than normal scalp.

RNA was isolated and reverse transcribed to cDNA, the sequencing template. Sequencing was performed with immunoSEQ multiplex PCR; in TCRdb, only in-frame clones are kept and a portion is missing. In the table there are around 190,000 clones, around 50% of which are singletons. The CDR3 contains 13 residues. The V and J genes are TRBV21-1 and TRBJ1-2; TRBD1 was called by the table and not checked on the DNA. TRBV21-1 is classified as a pseudogene. The specimen was CD8+ T cells sorted from blood. This TCR was recovered from a human donor in good health. CDR3 residues: CASTRGQGEGYTF. The DNA for the CDR3 is TGTGCCAGCACCAGAGGACAGGGAGAGGGCTACACCTTC.